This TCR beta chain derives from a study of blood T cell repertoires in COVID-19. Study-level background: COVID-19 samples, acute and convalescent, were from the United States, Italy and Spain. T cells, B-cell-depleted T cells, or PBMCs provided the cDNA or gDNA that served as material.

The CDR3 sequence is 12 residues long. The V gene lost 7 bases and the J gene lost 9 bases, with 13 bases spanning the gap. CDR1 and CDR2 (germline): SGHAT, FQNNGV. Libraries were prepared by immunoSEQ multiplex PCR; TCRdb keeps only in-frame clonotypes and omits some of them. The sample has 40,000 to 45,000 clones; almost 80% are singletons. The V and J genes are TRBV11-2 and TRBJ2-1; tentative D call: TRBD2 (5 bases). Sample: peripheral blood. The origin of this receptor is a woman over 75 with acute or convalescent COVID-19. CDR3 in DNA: TGTGCCAGCACCCGGTGGAGGAGTGAGCAGTTCTTC. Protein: CASTRWRSEQFF.